Listed here is a single T cell receptor beta chain. Its antigen remains unknown. The second PCR ran about 6 to 12 cycles with a sample-barcoded 5' primer and J-beta primers. TCRdb analysed the 5' RACE reads with MiXCR anew, one entry per CDR3 protein. The sample has roughly 730,000 distinct CDR3 sequences, 56% seen once. The CDR3 has 17 amino acids. Trimming took 4 bases from V and 5 from J; bases not matched to a gene: 16. Germline V gene lookup returns CDR1 SGHRS and CDR2 YFSETQ. This record comes from a study of blood T cells in healthy people across ages. Study observations and caveats: Estimates drawn from one million T cells were deemed to understate diversity. The study could not conclusively compare naive and antigen-experienced cells, given its unsorted PBMCs.

The sequenced sample consisted of blood. This TCR came from a man aged 35-49 years in good health. The chain combines TRBV5-1 with TRBJ2-3; 7 bases line up with TRBD2. In DNA form, the CDR3 reads TGCGCCAGCAGCGCGGGACTAACTGTCGATGCCGGAGATACGCAGTATTTT. Translated, it gives CASSAGLTVDAGDTQYF.